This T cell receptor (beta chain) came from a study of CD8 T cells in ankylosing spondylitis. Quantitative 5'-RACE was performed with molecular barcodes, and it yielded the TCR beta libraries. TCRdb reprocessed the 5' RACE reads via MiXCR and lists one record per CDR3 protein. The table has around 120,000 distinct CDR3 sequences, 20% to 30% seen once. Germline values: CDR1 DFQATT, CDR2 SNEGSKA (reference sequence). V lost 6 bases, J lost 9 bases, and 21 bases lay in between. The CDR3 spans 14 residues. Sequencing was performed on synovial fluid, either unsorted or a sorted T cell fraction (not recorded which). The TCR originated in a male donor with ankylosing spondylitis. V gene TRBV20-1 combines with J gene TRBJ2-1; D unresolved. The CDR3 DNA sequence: TGCAGTGCGAAAGCTGGTGGTTCCTATGGTGAGCAGTTCTTC. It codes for CSAKAGGSYGEQFF.